This TCR beta chain came from a study of cytomegalovirus exposure and HLA in healthy donors (dated by TCRdb to about 2017). Study-level background: An earlier analysis of some 500 of the donors reported 250 to 300 Gb of sequence data and roughly 110 million unique TCR beta sequences from 150 million to 200 million T cells. An earlier analysis of roughly 580 of the donors used high-throughput TCR beta sequencing to judge whether each TCR beta V gene segment behaved as functional or pseudogenic. Every repertoire in the discovery cohort had been generated on one and the same sequencing platform. Along with the approximately 620-subject first cohort, a separate validation cohort of over a hundred different subjects was used. Donor age, sex, ethnicity and CMV serostatus were collected together with the repertoire data. Typing coverage differed by locus: A, B, C, DRB1 and DQB1 were typed in about 620-640 donors, DQA1 in 500 to 550, DPA1 in over 600, and DPB1 in just under 490. The study combined high-throughput TCR immunosequencing, statistical association of individual TCRs with disease status, and machine learning to predict cytomegalovirus infection status. HLA typing included class I and class II loci at four-digit resolution. Because of strong linkage in the cohort, roughly five DR-DQ haplotypes were treated as single units for association and clustering. Among about 390 genotyped donors of the cohort, an average of approximately 250,000 unique TCR beta nucleotide sequences were sequenced per donor, around 18% of them non-productive. The study was designed to test whether signatures of past pathogen exposure could be identified by cataloging public T cell receptors. The T cell repertoires of roughly 660 subjects were profiled by immunosequencing and related to cytomegalovirus serostatus. The later analysis used no new phenotypic data to find candidate immune exposures, relying instead on TCR beta sequences and their occurrence across donors. A later genetic analysis used genome-wide SNP genotypes for about 60% of the 666 donors, treating that subset as a discovery cohort. To study patterns of TCR occurrence, a later analysis re-analyzed previously published TCR beta repertoires from hundreds of donors and added high-resolution HLA genotyping. Of the 300 to 450 genotyped donors, approximately 82% fell in the genetic ancestry cluster associated with self-reported Caucasian donors. An early release covering about 600 HLA-typed donors comprised 300 to 350 gigabases of sequencing data and 85 million or so unique TCR sequences. Findings and caveats that apply to the study as a whole: In an earlier analysis of approximately 590 of the donors, most TCR beta V segments appeared in productive rearrangements about 87% or about 30% of the time, broadly matching IMGT annotations. CMV serostatus was the only immune exposure information available for the cohort. In vitro tests confirmed that three of the cytomegalovirus-associated TCR beta chains recognize cytomegalovirus antigens. Most TCR sequences were seen in very few donors, while some public TCRs were found in many individuals. A later analysis reported that several top co-occurrence clusters appeared linked to parvovirus B19, influenza, CMV and Epstein-Barr virus. A later genetic analysis reported fewer N-insertions in productive TCRs among donors in an Asian-associated ancestry cluster than the approximately 700-donor mean. HLA typing was unavailable for some donors at each locus, so association tests used only the typed subset. According to the authors, the approach could potentially be generalized to other disease states and immunological phenotypes. The study gave a list of 150 to 200 TCR beta chains associated with cytomegalovirus. The cohort was sequenced for TCR beta chains only, and without alpha or paired-chain data the features that could be detected were limited. In a later analysis, some 18,000 TCR beta sequences were associated with specific HLA alleles at a false discovery rate of 0.05. Most CMV-associated TCR beta chains appeared to be HLA-restricted in a later analysis, and the HLA associations seemed to be driven largely by CMV exposure. A later analysis found that HLA-associated TCR beta chains were more clonally expanded and had lower generation probabilities than equally common non-associated chains. A further reported finding was that TCR beta sequences accurately predicted the HLA-A and HLA-B alleles for most subjects in the first cohort. When HLA alleles, especially DR and DQ, strongly co-occurred, attributing TCR associations to individual alleles was difficult. A later analysis found that TCR association rates varied across HLA loci, with DRB1 alleles showing the most associated TCRs and HLA-C alleles the fewest. The sequencing pipeline was judged likely to have produced a cluster of highly shared sequence variants as a technical artifact. Some IMGT-functional V segments, including TRBV6-2 and TRBV6-3, could not be distinguished by the 87-base-pair reads and were therefore excluded. The classifier was reported to diagnose cytomegalovirus status with high specificity and sensitivity in both the original cohort and the validation cohort. Because counts were too low, fewer than 20 rarely observed V segments, including chromosome 9 orphons, were excluded from the earlier analysis of 587 of the donors. The presence/absence analyses assumed that sequencing depth was roughly uniform across donors, and that assumption may not be true. Correlated functional status among segregating V segments might reflect linkage disequilibrium, but an unknown experimental factor could not be ruled out. An association between a missense DCLRE1C variant and V-gene and J-gene trimming of TCR beta chains was found in a later genetic analysis and replicated in an independent cohort.

Receptors were amplified or captured by the immunoSEQ multiplex PCR assay. For the multiplex PCR, a mixture combining 60 forward primers for TCR Vbeta segments and 13 reverse primers for TCR Jbeta segments was used. A multiplex PCR assay on genomic DNA amplified the CDR3 region of rearranged TCR beta genes. On the Illumina HiSeq System, the amplified TCR beta libraries were sequenced as 87-base-pair reads. Concerning the study's data processing: In a later analysis, tens of millions of unique TCR beta chains were counted across the roughly 670 repertoires, and roughly 9.9 million of these chains were shared by at least two donors. To remove PCR and sequencing errors, raw reads were error-corrected and collapsed into unique sequences using a nearest-neighbor algorithm that merged closely related sequences. V, D and J gene segments were assigned by aligning CDR3 sequences to IMGT reference sequences. For a sequence to be retained, a match of at least six nucleotides to both a V gene segment and a J gene segment was required. A rearrangement was called productive if the CDR3 had no stop codons and remained in frame with V and J, and every other rearrangement was called non-productive. Following IMGT convention, CDR3 was defined as the stretch from the second conserved V-encoded cysteine up to the conserved J-encoded phenylalanine. The earlier analysis of a few hundred of the donors excluded sequences that lacked an unambiguous match to a single V gene segment. An earlier analysis of some 610 of the donors called V segments functional above 56.7% productive rearrangements and segregating when the between-donor standard deviation exceeded 5%. A statistical classification framework was built to diagnose cytomegalovirus status from the catalog of TCR beta chain sequences. A later analysis assigned V and J genes by comparing TCR nucleotide sequences with IMGT/GENE-DB human TR gene sequences. The TCRdist pipeline was used in a later analysis to assign CDR3 sequences and most-parsimonious VDJ recombination scenarios. In a later analysis, every TCR beta chain was defined by the combination of its CDR3 amino acid sequence and its V-gene family, and reads without a unique V-gene family were dropped. To address suspected cross-contamination and a sequencing artifact, a later analysis removed 450 to 700 highly shared, low-generation-probability nucleotide sequences. For each public chain, a later analysis derived a clonal expansion index from normalized ranks of inferred template counts within each repertoire. In a later analysis, generation probabilities were computed with a VDJ recombination model fitted to out-of-frame rearrangements, and the resulting probabilities were checked against IGoR. A later analysis scored TCR-TCR, TCR-HLA and TCR-CMV co-occurrence with hypergeometric tests, applying a repertoire-size bias correction to TCR pairs. To estimate false discovery rates, a later analysis permuted the HLA or CMV assignments 20 times. In a later analysis, co-occurring TCRs were grouped using DBSCAN, and TCRdist sequence similarity was added for clustering within HLA-allele-positive subsets. Repertoires with fewer than 30,000 or more than 120,000 public chains were left out of co-occurrence clustering, as were about five repertoires with anomalous nucleotide sharing. Drawn from immuneACCESS, this table holds only the in-frame rearrangements with V and J called that TCRdb kept. Clones are partly lost; checked studies trace under half to an unresolved V gene and leave the rest unexplained. That table supplies the V and J calls and clone size; D and trimming were determined from the DNA. In this sample the table shows around 90,000 clones, 85% of which occur a single time. Jointly, the top ten make up about 7% of the sample.

CDR1 MDHEN and CDR2 SYDVKM were looked up in the germline V gene. The CDR3, from cysteine to phenylalanine, totals 12 residues. The retained sequence is limited to the CDR3, 36 bases, with the frame set at the first base. A distance of 7 bases separates the germline ends of V and J, which lose 3 bases and 8 bases respectively. The cohort comprised 550 to 700 healthy bone marrow donors. All cohort members were sampled while nominally healthy, although unrecorded immune exposures were likely present. The donor was CMV seropositive and was included in the group of 250 to 300 seropositive cohort members. Each donor provided a peripheral blood sample, and peripheral blood mononuclear cells were used for TCR beta sequencing. Genomic DNA extraction from the blood cell samples was performed with the Qiagen DNeasy Blood Extraction Kit. On this clone itself: The specificity of this receptor is unknown. Per-nucleotide qualities are absent, and no much larger clonotype sits a single base away.

Recombination joined TRBV28 with TRBJ2-2, with the D gene too uncertain to name. The receptor comes from a middle-aged man in good health and CMV-seropositive. The sample taken for sequencing was PBMCs. This receptor has the CDR3 CASSFILGELFF. The DNA sequence is as follows: TGTGCCAGCAGTTTTATATTGGGGGAGCTGTTTTTT.